This entry lists 25 T cell receptor beta chains sequenced from one sample in a study of T-cell reconstitution after alpha-beta-depleted transplantation in children. Using unique molecular identifiers, the investigators prepared the TCRbeta library. TCRdb called the PCR reads again in MiXCR, with one record for every CDR3 protein. Of 250,000 to 400,000 distinct CDR3 sequences in the sample, approximately 23% were seen once. The sequencing here drew on PBMCs, mostly from graft donor cells, taken 180 days after TCRalphabeta/CD19-depleted stem cell transplant. The receptors were sampled from a male patient younger than 18 who had a stem cell transplant for acute lymphoblastic leukemia, so the T cells may come from the graft donor.

The chain carries TRBV2 and TRBJ2-3, with TRBD2 identical over 7 bases. The CDR3 sequence is 15 residues long. The V gene's germline CDR1 is SNHLY and CDR2 FYNNEI. Trimming took 4 bases from V and 4 from J; bases not matched to a gene: 8. DNA for the CDR3: TGTGCCAGCAGTGGGACTAGGGGACGGCCAGATACGCAGTATTTT. It encodes CASSGTRGRPDTQYF. Filled out from reference TRBV2 and TRBJ2-3, the complete variable domain reads EPEVTQTPSHQVTQMGQEVILRCVPISNHLYFYWYRQILGQKVEFLVSFYNNEISEKSEIFDDQFSVERPDGSNFTLKIRSTKLEDSAMYFCASSGTRGRPDTQYFGPGTRLTVL.

The chain couples TRBV2 to TRBJ1-5; D gene unclear. CDR3 length: 15 amino acids. V was trimmed by 4 bases and J by 0 bases, leaving 10 bases between them. Germline V gene sequence: CDR1 SNHLY, CDR2 FYNNEI. The CDR3 is CASSGHKHSNQPQHF. DNA of the CDR3: TGTGCCAGCAGTGGGCACAAACATAGCAATCAGCCCCAGCATTTT.

The CDR3 spells CASSLDAGQYF. In DNA, the CDR3 is TGTGCCAGCAGCTTAGACGCAGGGCAGTACTTC. The V call is TRBV7-8, the J call TRBJ2-7; no definite D call. Germline lookup yields CDR1 SGHVS and CDR2 FQNEAQ. Trimming removed 1 base from V and 9 bases from J, with 7 bases in between. The CDR3 sequence is 11 residues long.

This clonotype was found a few times. The rearrangement joins TRBV7-3 to TRBJ1-1; no firm D call. The CDR3 covers 13 residues. V gave up 5 bases and J gave up 7 bases, with 14 bases separating them. From germline, CDR1 is SGHTA and CDR2 FQGTGA. The CDR3 spells CASSPSRRSEAFF. The DNA for the CDR3 is TGTGCCAGCAGCCCAAGCCGGCGGAGTGAAGCTTTCTTT. Full variable domain (outside the CDR3, taken from reference TRBV7-3 and TRBJ1-1): GAGVSQTPSNKVTEKGKYVELRCDPISGHTALYWYRQSLGQGPEFLIYFQGTGAADDSGLPNDRFFAVRPEGSVSTLKIQRTERGDSAVYLCASSPSRRSEAFFGQGTRLTVV.

The V and J genes are TRBV27 and TRBJ2-7; the D is unclear. Between the trimmed V and J ends, which lost 4 bases and 2 bases, there was a span of 9 bases. CDR3 size: 13 residues. Germline values: CDR1 MNHEY, CDR2 SMNVEV (reference sequence). The CDR3 DNA sequence: TGTGCCAGCAGTTGGGCCGCCCCCTACGAGCAGTACTTC. Its translation is CASSWAAPYEQYF.

The chain couples TRBV4-1 to TRBJ1-1; D remains unclear. Germline V gene data show CDR1 as MGHRA and CDR2 as YSYEKL. The length of the CDR3 is 16 residues. V shed 3 bases and J shed 0 bases, with 14 bases lying between them. CDR3 in DNA: TGCGCCAGCAGCCAGGTCCAAAGAGCGGTGAACACTGAAGCTTTCTTT. Amino acid sequence: CASSQVQRAVNTEAFF.

The chain couples TRBV12-3 or TRBV12-4 to TRBJ1-4; D is ambiguous. Deletions cut 10 bases from V and 3 bases from J, with 12 bases between. CDR3 length equals 13 residues. The CDR3 is CAILTDPNEKLFF. CDR3 sequence (DNA): TGTGCCATCCTGACCGACCCTAATGAAAAACTGTTTTTT.

The chain joins TRBV2 to TRBJ2-3, with TRBD1 matching 8 bases. Germline assignment: CDR1 SNHLY and CDR2 FYNNEI. CDR3 size: 14 residues. After removal of 6 bases from V and 2 bases from J, the junction contained 4 bases not matched to a gene. The CDR3 loop reads CASSGDRFTDTQYF. The CDR3 region has the DNA TGTGCCAGCAGCGGGGACAGGTTCACAGATACGCAGTATTTT.

This clonotype was picked up a small number of times. The chain employs TRBV5-1 and TRBJ1-3, with D possibly being TRBD1 (5 bases). V was cut by 3 bases and J by 0 bases, with 13 bases left in between. Germline values: CDR1 SGHRS, CDR2 YFSETQ. The CDR3 runs to 16 residues. CDR3 coding DNA: TGCGCCAGCAGCTCCTCGGGACCCAGCTCTGGAAACACCATATATTTT. Translated, it gives CASSSSGPSSGNTIYF.

Concerning this clonotype itself: The junction and the germline gene differ at one end; a read error may be behind it. The chain carries TRBV5-1 and TRBJ2-2; TRBD2 is a possible D gene (6 bases). The V gene's germline CDR1 is SGHRS and CDR2 YFSETQ. The CDR3 spans 15 residues. In nucleotides, the CDR3 is TGCGCCAGCAGCTTGGAGGGACTGTATAACGGGGAGCCGTTTTTT. Its protein is CASSLEGLYNGEPFF.

The rearrangement links TRBV12-3 or TRBV12-4 to TRBJ1-3; D may be TRBD1 (6 bases). V lost 6 bases and J lost 1, with 16 bases in between. There are 16 residues in the CDR3. CDR3 in amino acids: CASSSTGTPSGNTIYF. DNA for the CDR3: TGTGCCAGCAGCTCTACCGGGACACCTTCTGGAAACACCATATATTTT.

The chain combines TRBV5-1 with TRBJ2-7; D is unclear. V was cut by 4 bases and J by 3 bases, with 5 bases left in between. The CDR3 runs to 11 residues. Looked up from germline, CDR1 is SGHRS and CDR2 is YFSETQ. The CDR3 DNA sequence: TGCGCCAGCAGCCACAACTACGAGCAGTACTTC. Protein product: CASSHNYEQYF.

This clonotype was observed a handful of times. The junction departs from the called germline gene at one end, perhaps through a read error. This sequence joins TRBV12-3 or TRBV12-4 and TRBJ2-2; no clear D. This CDR3 spans 11 amino acids. The CDR3 region is CASSLDSAAVF. As DNA, the CDR3 is TGTGCCAGCAGTTTAGACTCCGCTGCCGTTTTT.

V gene TRBV6-5 combines with J gene TRBJ1-2; D is possibly TRBD1 (6 bases). V lost 4 bases, J lost 4 bases, and 13 bases lay in between. Germline CDR1 and CDR2: MNHEY and SVGAGI. CDR3 length: 14 amino acids. In nucleotides, the CDR3 is TGTGCCAGCAGTTCGTTTGACAGGAGCTATGGCTACACCTTC. It codes for CASSSFDRSYGYTF.

This chain connects TRBV20-1 to TRBJ2-7, with D possibly TRBD2 on 6 matching bases. V gave up 3 bases and J gave up 7 bases, with 13 bases separating them. Germline V CDR1 and CDR2: DFQATT, SNEGSKA (reference sequence). CDR3 length: 12 residues. CDR3 in amino acids: CSASQTRGEQYF. The CDR3 bases are TGCAGTGCTAGTCAGACCCGGGGGGAGCAGTACTTC.

A single count supports this clonotype. The V gene is TRBV6-5, the J gene TRBJ1-4; D call uncertain. The CDR3 is 14 amino acids. With 0 bases removed from V and 4 bases from J, the gap between germline ends came to 6 bases. Germline V gene lookup returns CDR1 MNHEY and CDR2 SVGAGI. DNA of the CDR3: TGTGCCAGCAGTTACTCCTCCAATAATGAAAAACTGTTTTTT. This codes for CASSYSSNNEKLFF.

This clonotype was observed a handful of times. This chain connects TRBV29-1 to TRBJ2-1; possibly TRBD2 for D (5 bases). This CDR3 is 12 amino acids long. Germline assignment: CDR1 SQVTM and CDR2 ANQGSEA. Trimming took 6 bases from V and 4 from J, leaving 10 bases between them. The CDR3 region is CSVRGVYNEQFF. Written as DNA, the CDR3 is TGCAGCGTCCGGGGAGTTTACAATGAGCAGTTCTTC.

The chain joins TRBV29-1 to TRBJ2-5; 8 bases match TRBD2. The CDR3 spans 12 residues. Per germline, CDR1 SQVTM and CDR2 ANQGSEA. As DNA, the CDR3 is TGCAGTACCCGGGGGGGCGCAGAGACCCAGTACTTC. As protein: CSTRGGAETQYF. The full variable domain, with the rest looked up from reference TRBV29-1 and TRBJ2-5, is SAVISQKPSRDICQRGTSLTIQCQVDSQVTMMFWYRQQPGQSLTLIATANQGSEATYESGFVIDKFPISRPNLTFSTLTVSNMSPEDSSIYLCSTRGGAETQYFGPGTRLLVL.

The gene calls are TRBV6-6 and TRBJ1-1; D not resolved. Germline values: CDR1 MNHNY, CDR2 SVGAGI (reference sequence). The CDR3 spans 13 residues. V dropped 8 bases and J dropped 0 bases, with 10 bases sitting between them. CDR3 coding DNA: TGTGCCAGCGTTGACGGTATGAACACTGAAGCTTTCTTT. Translation: CASVDGMNTEAFF.

This clonotype was observed a handful of times. V usage is TRBV5-1 and J usage is TRBJ1-6, with 10 bases identical to TRBD1. The CDR3 spans 17 residues. CDR1 SGHRS and CDR2 YFSETQ come from the germline V gene. V shed 5 bases, J shed 8 bases, and the junction held 13 bases outside the gene matches. The CDR3 bases are TGCGCCAGCAGGAGAGTTCCGGGACAGGGGAGTGATTCACCCCTCCACTTT. It codes for CASRRVPGQGSDSPLHF.

This chain connects TRBV7-7 to TRBJ2-7; D is perhaps TRBD2 (5 bases). CDR3 length: 15 amino acids. Germline V CDR1 and CDR2: SSHAT, FNYEAQ (reference sequence). V was shortened by 5 bases and J by 3 bases, with 17 bases between the two germline ends. DNA of the CDR3: TGTGCCAGCAGCCAGGACCTTTCTGGGAGCTACGAGCAGTACTTC. Its translation is CASSQDLSGSYEQYF.

This clonotype was detected only a few times. The V gene is TRBV7-3, the J gene TRBJ1-1; tentatively, D is TRBD1 (6 bases). The CDR3 runs 15 residues. Germline lookup yields CDR1 SGHTA and CDR2 FQGTGA. V gave up 11 bases and J gave up 1 base, with 20 bases separating them. The CDR3 sequence: CAFYRKQGTNTEAFF. CDR3 DNA: TGTGCCTTCTACAGGAAACAGGGTACGAACACTGAAGCTTTCTTT.

This rearrangement joins TRBV7-9 to TRBJ2-3; TRBD1 is a possible D gene (6 bases). V was pared by 1 base and J by 7 bases, with 12 bases between. The CDR3 spans 14 residues. Looked up from germline, CDR1 is SEHNR and CDR2 is FQNEAQ (reference sequence). CDR3 DNA: TGTGCCAGCAGCTTAGTTGGGGGCGTGCATACGCAGTATTTT. It encodes CASSLVGGVHTQYF.

A word on this clonotype: The conserved phenylalanine or tryptophan normally closing the CDR3 is absent here, so this likely arose from a read error. The chain uses TRBV5-1 and TRBJ2-1; D is uncertain. The V end was cut by 3 bases, the J end by 0 bases, with 16 bases between. This CDR3 contains 17 residues. Germline CDR1 reads SGHRS; CDR2 reads YFSETQ. CDR3 nucleotide sequence: TGCGCCAGCAGCTCTGGGGTTCTACTCTACTCCTACAATGAGCAGTTCTCC. Its translation is CASSSGVLLYSYNEQFS.

V gene TRBV7-6 combines with J gene TRBJ2-7; D call uncertain. This CDR3 spans 12 amino acids. Trimming left V 1 base short and J 6 bases short, with 7 bases between. Germline V gene sequence: CDR1 SGHVS, CDR2 FNYEAQ. In DNA form, the CDR3 reads TGTGCCAGCAGCTTAGTCCCGGGCGAGCAGTACTTC. It translates to CASSLVPGEQYF.